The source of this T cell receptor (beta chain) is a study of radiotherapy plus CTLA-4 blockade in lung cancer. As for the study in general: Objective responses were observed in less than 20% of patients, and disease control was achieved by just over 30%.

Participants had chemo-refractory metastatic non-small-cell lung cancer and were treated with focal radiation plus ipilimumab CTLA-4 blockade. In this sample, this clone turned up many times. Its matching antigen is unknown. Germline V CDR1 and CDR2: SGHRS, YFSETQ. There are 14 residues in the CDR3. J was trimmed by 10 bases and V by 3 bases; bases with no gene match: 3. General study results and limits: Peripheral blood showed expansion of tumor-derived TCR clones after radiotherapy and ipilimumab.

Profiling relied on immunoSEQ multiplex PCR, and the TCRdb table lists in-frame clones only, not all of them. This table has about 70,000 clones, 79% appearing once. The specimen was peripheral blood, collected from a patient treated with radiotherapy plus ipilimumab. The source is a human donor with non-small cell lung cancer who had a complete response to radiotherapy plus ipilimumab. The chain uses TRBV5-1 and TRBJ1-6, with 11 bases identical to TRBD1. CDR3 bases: TGCGCCAGCAGCTCCGGGACAGGGGGGTCACCCCTCCACTTT. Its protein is CASSSGTGGSPLHF.